The next 16 T cell receptor beta chains were all read from a single sample in a study of T-cell reconstitution after alpha-beta-depleted transplantation in children. As it was prepared, the TCRbeta library received unique molecular identifiers. Each CDR3 protein is one row after TCRdb ran MiXCR on the PCR reads. The top ten hold around 4.5% of the sample, which has about 830,000 distinct CDR3 sequences, 16% seen once. The source was PBMCs, mostly from graft donor cells, collected 360 days after TCRalphabeta/CD19-depleted stem cell transplant. These receptors originate from a male patient younger than 18 who had a stem cell transplant for acute lymphoblastic leukemia, so the T cells may come from the graft donor.

The chain is built from TRBV6-1 and TRBJ2-7; a possible D gene is TRBD1 (5 bases). Germline CDR1 is MNHNS and CDR2 is SASEGT. Trimming cost V 7 bases and J 11 bases, with 15 bases left between them. This CDR3 spans 11 amino acids. The CDR3 coding sequence is TGTGCCAGCACCCTGACAGAGGAAGAGTACTTC. It is translated as CASTLTEEEYF.

This sequence joins TRBV5-1 and TRBJ2-7, with TRBD2 identical over 11 bases. The CDR3 contains 15 residues. Per germline, CDR1 SGHRS and CDR2 YFSETQ. V lost 3 bases and J lost 4; bases outside the gene matches: 6. Written as DNA, the CDR3 is TGCGCCAGCAGCTCCAGACTAGCGGGAATTTACGAGCAGTACTTC. Protein sequence: CASSSRLAGIYEQYF.

In this sample, this clonotype turned up many times. The V call is TRBV20-1, the J call TRBJ2-7; either TRBD1 or TRBD2 may fit D (5 bases each). V was shortened by 5 bases and J by 2 bases, with 13 bases between the two germline ends. The CDR3 runs 13 residues. Per the germline V gene, CDR1 is DFQATT and CDR2 is SNEGSKA (reference sequence). The CDR3, as DNA: TGCAGTGCTGGGCCCCGGGGCCCCTACGAGCAGTACTTC. Encoded protein: CSAGPRGPYEQYF.

This clonotype was seen a handful of times. This rearrangement joins TRBV20-1 to TRBJ2-1; 7 nucleotides match TRBD2. CDR1 is DFQATT and CDR2 is SNEGSKA in the germline V gene (reference sequence). CDR3 size: 13 residues. Trimming at V came to 1 base and at J to 3 bases, leaving 0 bases not matched to a gene. The CDR3 sequence: CSARGDYYNEQFF. CDR3 sequence (DNA): TGCAGTGCTAGAGGGGACTACTACAATGAGCAGTTCTTC.

This chain uses TRBV20-1 with TRBJ1-1; D possibly corresponds to TRBD1 (5 bases). Germline assignment: CDR1 DFQATT and CDR2 SNEGSKA (reference sequence). Trimming pared 6 bases from V and 8 bases from J, leaving 16 bases between. This CDR3 has 12 amino acids. CDR3: CSAPLGAGEAFF. For the CDR3, the DNA is TGCAGTGCCCCTCTTGGGGCAGGGGAAGCTTTCTTT.

The sample holds one count of this clonotype. The rearrangement links TRBV19 to TRBJ2-6; D is undetermined. The CDR3 has 13 residues. The germline V and J ends were trimmed by 3 bases and 4 bases, with 4 bases remaining between them. The germline gives CDR1 LNHDA, CDR2 SQIVND (reference sequence). DNA for the CDR3: TGTGCCAGTAGTATCCTCGGGGCCAACGTCCTGACTTTC. This encodes CASSILGANVLTF. The full variable domain, its missing parts supplied by reference TRBV19 and TRBJ2-6, is DGGITQSPKYLFRKEGQNVTLSCEQNLNHDAMYWYRQDPGQGLRLIYYSQIVNDFQKGDIAEGYSVSREKKESFPLTVTSAQKNPTAFYLCASSILGANVLTFGAGSRLTVL.

The sample holds a few counts of this clonotype. This CDR3 is CASSSGSPRDNEQFF. DNA of the CDR3: TGTGCCAGCAGTTCCGGCAGCCCCAGGGACAATGAGCAGTTCTTC. The chain carries TRBV12-3 or TRBV12-4 and TRBJ2-1; tentatively, D is TRBD1 (5 bases). Trimming took off 4 bases at V and 5 bases at J, with 15 bases between the two ends. CDR3 length equals 15 residues.

This clonotype was counted between two and nine times. The V call is TRBV5-1, the J call TRBJ2-1; 13 bases are shared with TRBD2. This CDR3 is built from 20 residues. Germline V CDR1 and CDR2: SGHRS, YFSETQ. The ends lost 2 bases at V and 1 base at J; junction bases unmatched: 12. The CDR3 DNA follows: TGCGCCAGCAGCTTTCGTGTTTCGGGACTAGCGGGATCTTCCTACAATGAGCAGTTCTTC. This gives the protein CASSFRVSGLAGSSYNEQFF.

This clonotype was detected only a few times. The chain uses TRBV18 and TRBJ2-1; 10 bases align to TRBD1. The V gene's germline CDR1 is KGHSH and CDR2 LQKENI. V lost 4 bases and J lost 3; bases outside the gene matches: 3. This CDR3 has 15 residues. This CDR3 is CASSRDRGHYNEQFF. As DNA, the CDR3 is TGTGCCAGCTCACGGGACAGGGGACACTACAATGAGCAGTTCTTC.

The rearrangement uses TRBV19 and TRBJ1-1; D is perhaps TRBD1 (6 bases). Looked up from germline, CDR1 is LNHDA and CDR2 is SQIVND (reference sequence). Trimming stripped 2 bases from V and 0 bases from J, with 10 bases between. The CDR3 totals 15 residues. The CDR3: CASSISTGLNTEAFF. DNA of the CDR3: TGTGCCAGTAGTATAAGCACAGGGTTGAACACTGAAGCTTTCTTT.

The chain uses TRBV4-1 and TRBJ2-4; D may be TRBD1 (5 bases). Germline values: CDR1 MGHRA, CDR2 YSYEKL. V was trimmed by 6 bases and J by 5 bases, leaving 14 bases between them. The CDR3 is 14 amino acids. The CDR3 coding sequence is TGCGCCAGCAGACACAATCTCAGGGAAAACATTCAGTACTTC. It yields the protein CASRHNLRENIQYF.

V and J are TRBV3-1 and TRBJ2-7; 7 bases map to TRBD2. With V trimmed by 4 bases and J by 5 bases, 14 bases remained unmatched. Germline-derived CDR1 and CDR2 are LGHDT and YNNKEL (reference sequence). The CDR3 runs 16 residues. DNA for the CDR3: TGTGCCAGCAGCCCTTGGGGCAGGACTAGTTCCGACGAGCAGTACTTC. Encoded protein: CASSPWGRTSSDEQYF.

This chain connects TRBV6-1 to TRBJ2-3, with D possibly being TRBD2 (5 bases). The CDR3 sequence is 15 residues long. Trimming took off 2 bases at V and 2 bases at J, with 11 bases between the two ends. Germline CDR1 MNHNS, CDR2 SASEGT. The CDR3 is CASSEMSGYTDTQYF. In DNA form, the CDR3 reads TGTGCCAGCAGTGAAATGAGCGGATACACAGATACGCAGTATTTT.

This clonotype turned up a few times. The rearrangement joins TRBV3-1 to TRBJ2-1, with a weak D call TRBD1 (5 bases). V lost 5 bases and J 5 bases, leaving 22 bases between the germline ends. The germline V gene encodes CDR1 LGHDT and CDR2 YNNKEL (reference sequence). The CDR3 length is 17 residues. CDR3 nucleotides: TGTGCCAGCAGCTCCCACTTGGGTTCGACAGCAAACAATGAGCAGTTCTTC. It is translated as CASSSHLGSTANNEQFF.

This clonotype was seen a handful of times. The chain joins TRBV27 to TRBJ1-2, with a tentative D call TRBD1 (5 bases). The V gene's germline CDR1 is MNHEY and CDR2 SMNVEV (reference sequence). The CDR3 is 15 residues long. The V end was cut by 5 bases, the J end by 2 bases, with 15 bases between. CDR3 residues: CASSLSWDFNYGYTF. CDR3 sequence (DNA): TGTGCCAGCAGTCTCTCATGGGACTTCAACTATGGCTACACCTTC.

This clonotype was seen a handful of times. CDR3 region: CAISAGTGLTYEQYF. As DNA, the CDR3 is TGTGCCATCAGTGCCGGGACAGGGCTCACCTACGAGCAGTACTTC. The rearrangement uses TRBV10-3 and TRBJ2-7; the match to TRBD1 covers 9 bases. In germline, CDR1 is ENHRY, CDR2 SYGVKD. With 4 bases clipped from V and 2 bases from J, the junction kept 6 bases outside the gene matches. The CDR3 is 15 residues long.